This entry concerns a single TCR beta chain. Trimming took 4 bases from V and 9 from J, leaving 16 bases between them. CDR1 is SGHTA and CDR2 is FQGNSA in the germline V gene. This CDR3 has 14 residues. Generated by immunoSEQ multiplex PCR, the TCRdb table keeps only in-frame clones and is missing some. The sample yields some 150,000 clones, around 87% seen once. The data derive from a study of blood T cell repertoires in COVID-19. This receptor was taken from a woman aged 40-49 years with acute or convalescent COVID-19. The chain couples TRBV7-2 to TRBJ2-1, with D possibly being TRBD1 (5 bases). Sequenced input: peripheral blood. The CDR3 protein is CASSYRFGAVEQFF. The CDR3 DNA sequence: TGTGCCAGCAGCTACCGGTTTGGGGCGGTTGAGCAGTTCTTC.